The rows below give T cell receptor beta chains drawn from one sample of a study of CD49a tissue-resident CD8 T cells in human skin. Data came from immunoSEQ multiplex PCR; TCRdb stores just in-frame clones and leaves some out. The sample carries 150 to 200 clones, approximately 60% recorded once. The sequencing input was CD103+ CD49a- CD8+ T cells sorted from skin dermis. The receptors were sampled from a human donor in good health. CDR3s include the opening cysteine and the closing phenylalanine or tryptophan. The D gene is left open where the match is weak. Size values are once, few and many counts, or a class for expanded clones, and some rows have none.

D	J	V	size	DNA	CDR3
NA	TRBJ1-2	TRBV7-9	NA	TGTGCCAGCAGTTTACAGGGTCGAAGGGGCTACACCTTC	CASSLQGRRGYTF
TRBD2	TRBJ2-7	TRBV7-8	NA	TGTGCCAGCAGCTATCTGGGGACTACTCGATACGAGCAGTACTTC	CASSYLGTTRYEQYF
NA	TRBJ1-1	TRBV11-2	NA	TGTGCCAGCAGCTTAGGAGTAGAAGCTTTCTTT	CASSLGVEAFF
NA	TRBJ2-7	TRBV9	NA	TGTGCCAGCAGCGTAGGAGGGGGTGTGGGCGAGCAGTACTTC	CASSVGGGVGEQYF
TRBD1	TRBJ2-7	TRBV7-9	NA	TGTGCCAGCAGCTTAGACAGGGGACATCTCGAGCAGTACTTC	CASSLDRGHLEQYF
NA	TRBJ1-1	TRBV6-1	NA	TGTGCCAGCAGTGTACAACAGGGAGACACTGAAGCTTTCTTT	CASSVQQGDTEAFF
NA	TRBJ1-2	TRBV29-1	NA	TGCAGCGTTGAAGATCCGCCTCCCCGACAGTACTATGGCTACACCTTC	CSVEDPPPRQYYGYTF
NA	TRBJ2-1	TRBV15	NA	TGTGCCACCAGCAGAGTCTATTCAGGCCATCTCCGCCATGAGCAGTTCTTC	CATSRVYSGHLRHEQFF
TRBD2	TRBJ2-7	TRBV9	NA	TGTGCCAGCAGCGTAGCGGGAGCGGGAGGGCATCTCGAGCAGTACTTC	CASSVAGAGGHLEQYF
NA	TRBJ2-2	TRBV11-2	once	TGTGCCAGCAGCTTAGGCGCCAAAACCGGGGAGCTGTTTTTT	CASSLGAKTGELFF
TRBD2	TRBJ2-7	TRBV27	NA	TGTGCTGGGCGGGAGGGCTTCTACGAGCAGTACTTC	CAGREGFYEQYF
NA	TRBJ2-7	TRBV5-1	NA	TGCGCCAGCAGCTTGGCCCGGACAGATCTTTCCTACGAGCAGTACTTC	CASSLARTDLSYEQYF
NA	TRBJ2-1	TRBV6-9	NA	TGTGCCAGCAGTTACTCGCGGTCGTCCTACAATGAGCAGTTCTTC	CASSYSRSSYNEQFF
TRBD2	TRBJ2-1	TRBV7-9	NA	TGTGCCAGCAGCCGTGGACTAGCGGGACGAGAGGAGCAGTTCTTC	CASSRGLAGREEQFF
NA	TRBJ2-2	TRBV9	few	TGTGCCAGCAGCGGCAGGGTTTACACCGGGGAGCTGTTTTTT	CASSGRVYTGELFF
TRBD1	TRBJ1-1	TRBV13	NA	TGTGCCAGCAGCTTAGGGACAGGGAGAACTGAAGCTTTCTTT	CASSLGTGRTEAFF
TRBD1	TRBJ1-5	TRBV7-9	NA	TGTGCCAGCAGCTTAGTTTACAGGGGACAAAATCAGCCCCAGCATTTT	CASSLVYRGQNQPQHF
TRBD2	TRBJ2-1	TRBV7-9	NA	TGTGCCAGCAGCTCCACGGGGCTAGCGGGAGGGCTGGGTAATGAGCAGTTCTTC	CASSSTGLAGGLGNEQFF
NA	TRBJ2-3	TRBV27	few	TGTGCCAGCAGTTGGAGCAGCCTAAGGACGCAGTATTTT	CASSWSSLRTQYF
NA	TRBJ1-2	TRBV6-5	few	TGTGCCAGCAAAACAGGGATGGGCGGCTACACCTTC	CASKTGMGGYTF
TRBD2	TRBJ2-1	TRBV15	NA	TGTGCCACCAGCAGAGGGACTAGCGGGATATCCGGTGAGCAGTTCTTC	CATSRGTSGISGEQFF
TRBD2	TRBJ2-2	TRBV4-2	few	TGTGCCAGCAGCCAGGCCTGGGACTATTCCACCGGGGAGCTGTTTTTT	CASSQAWDYSTGELFF
NA	TRBJ2-3	TRBV9	NA	TGTGCCAGCAGCAACGGAGGATTTAGCACAGATACGCAGTATTTT	CASSNGGFSTDTQYF
NA	TRBJ1-2	TRBV7-9	NA	TGTGCCAGCAGCTTAGGGACCGGGACATCCGATGGCTACACCTTC	CASSLGTGTSDGYTF
NA	TRBJ2-2	TRBV7-9	once	TGTGCCAGCAGCTTGGGAGGCGTAGAGCTGTTTTTT	CASSLGGVELFF
NA	TRBJ1-4	TRBV4-1	NA	TGCGCCAGCAGCATAGGGGATGAGTCTAATGAAAAACTGTTTTTT	CASSIGDESNEKLFF
NA	TRBJ1-1	TRBV28	NA	TGTGCCAGCAGTTTAGAGTCAGGGCCTAGGACTGAAGCTTTCTTT	CASSLESGPRTEAFF
TRBD1	TRBJ1-2	TRBV28	NA	TGTGCCAGCAGTTGGGGGACAGAGATTAACTATGGCTACACCTTC	CASSWGTEINYGYTF